The next 9 T cell receptor beta chains were all read from a single sample in a study of CD4 and CD8 cells across lung adenocarcinoma regions. TCRdb redid the calling of the PCR reads with MiXCR, one entry per CDR3 protein. The data hold 9,500 to 13,000 distinct CDR3 sequences, with 45% to 60% observed a single time. Input material: CD8+ T cells from the margin of a lung tumor. The source of these receptors is a male donor with lung adenocarcinoma. The CD4 and CD8 labels of this study may be unreliable.

A word on this clonotype: The junction departs from germline at one end; a sequencing error may be responsible. This chain links TRBV10-3 with TRBJ2-1, with D perhaps given as TRBD1 or TRBD2 (6 bases each). The CDR3 length is 14 residues. Germline CDR1 ENHRY, CDR2 SYGVKD. The CDR3 loop is CAGLGGREPETQYF. The CDR3 DNA sequence: TGTGCGGGGCTCGGGGGCCGTGAGCCAGAGACGCAGTATTTC.

By share of the sample, this clonotype is medium-sized (0.01 to 0.1%). The genes are TRBV6-1 and TRBJ2-5, with D tentatively TRBD1 (6 bases). The CDR3 runs to 14 residues. Trimming took 6 bases from V and 6 from J, leaving 17 bases between them. Germline CDR1 is MNHNS and CDR2 is SASEGT. CDR3 region: CASRESWQGKTQYF. CDR3 DNA: TGTGCCAGCAGGGAAAGTTGGCAGGGGAAGACCCAGTACTTC.

This clonotype has ten or more counts. The V gene is TRBV6-5, the J gene TRBJ2-7; D call uncertain. The germline V and J ends were trimmed by 4 bases and 0 bases, with 16 bases remaining between them. Germline V CDR1 and CDR2: MNHEY, SVGAGI. CDR3 length equals 16 residues. For the CDR3, the DNA is TGTGCCAGCAGTTCTACCGCTCTTTCTAGCTCCTACGAGCAGTACTTC. Protein: CASSSTALSSSYEQYF.

The chain carries TRBV6-1 and TRBJ2-2; 10 bases agree with TRBD2. This CDR3 contains 17 residues. J lost 6 bases, V lost 2 bases, and 9 bases had no gene match. The germline gives CDR1 MNHNS, CDR2 SASEGT. The CDR3 region is CASSERLAGEGAGELFF. DNA for the CDR3: TGTGCCAGCAGTGAAAGGCTAGCGGGGGAGGGGGCCGGGGAGCTGTTTTTT.

V usage is TRBV9 and J usage is TRBJ2-5; 10 bases map to TRBD2. V dropped 0 bases and J dropped 1; count of bases not matched to a gene: 3. The germline V gene has CDR1 SGDLS and CDR2 YYNGEE. The CDR3 totals 16 residues. Here the CDR3 reads CASSVGPSGGQETQYF. CDR3 nucleotides: TGTGCCAGCAGCGTAGGTCCTAGCGGGGGCCAAGAGACCCAGTACTTC.

The rearrangement links TRBV24-1 to TRBJ2-2, with TRBD1 matching over 7 bases. Trimming at V came to 2 bases and at J to 4 bases, leaving 9 bases not matched to a gene. The CDR3 runs to 17 residues. Germline CDR1 is KGHDR and CDR2 is SFDVKD. In DNA, the CDR3 is TGTGCCACCAGTGATTCAGCTTTGACAGGGACCACCGGGGAGCTGTTTTTT. This codes for CATSDSALTGTTGELFF.

In the case of this clonotype: A read error may account for a junction end that differs from germline. The chain couples TRBV6-5 to TRBJ2-3; D may be TRBD2 (6 bases). Looked up from germline, CDR1 is MNHEY and CDR2 is SVGAGI. There are 14 residues in the CDR3. CDR3 DNA sequence: TGTGCCACCAGGCGGGGCGCTGACCCAGATACGCAGTATTTC. Amino acid sequence: CATRRGADPDTQYF.

This clonotype came up a few times. The chain has TRBV27 and TRBJ2-7; possibly TRBD1 for D (6 bases). Per germline, CDR1 MNHEY and CDR2 SMNVEV (reference sequence). The CDR3 extends over 14 amino acids. Trimming left V 3 bases short and J 3 bases short, with 12 bases between. This CDR3 is CASSFGRGYYEQYF. The CDR3, as DNA: TGTGCCAGCAGTTTTGGTAGGGGGTACTACGAGCAGTACTTC.

This clonotype was seen ten or more times. The rearrangement links TRBV6-1 to TRBJ1-1; D perhaps matches TRBD1 (5 bases). V shed 8 bases and J shed 9 bases, with 13 bases lying between them. CDR3 length equals 11 residues. From germline, CDR1 is MNHNS and CDR2 SASEGT. The CDR3 coding sequence is TGTGCCAGCCGAAGAGGGACCCAAGCTTTCTTT. Its protein product is CASRRGTQAFF.